A selection of T cell receptor beta chains follows, all from one sample in a study of beta chain features in type 1 diabetes. Method: immunoSEQ multiplex PCR; TCRdb's copy keeps in-frame clones and lacks some. The sample has around 250,000 clones; around an eighth are singletons. The specimen sequenced was naive CD4+ T cells from blood. Every receptor here comes from a man aged 25-45 years with type 1 diabetes. The CDR3 runs from the conserved cysteine through the conserved F or W. The order of the fields is V gene, CDR3 length, J gene, CDR3 protein.

TRBV30	15	TRBJ2-1	CAWSEGTGGRYEQFF
TRBV10-3	16	TRBJ2-3	CAISGWTSGDTDTQYF
TRBV6-5	15	TRBJ2-1	CASSYGDSSSNEQFF
TRBV28	15	TRBJ2-7	CASSRRWVSSYEQYF
TRBV19	14	TRBJ1-5	CASGQVPSNQPQHF
TRBV21-1	12	TRBJ2-7	CASIRGSYEQYF
TRBV10-3	13	TRBJ1-2	CAISGTGNYGYTF
TRBV11-1	13	TRBJ2-5	CASSFGQEETQYF
TRBV10-3	14	TRBJ1-5	CAISASGTNQPQHF
TRBV5-1	14	TRBJ2-1	CASSPGGPSNEQFF
TRBV14	14	TRBJ2-5	CASSQLPLQETQYF
TRBV28	12	TRBJ2-1	CAGGDIYNEQFF
TRBV4-1	17	TRBJ2-6	CASSQDPGRSGANVLTF
TRBV5-1	13	TRBJ2-5	CASRRSRQETQYF
TRBV4-3	16	TRBJ1-3	CASSQETGIGGNTIYF
TRBV5-1	13	TRBJ2-1	CASHVAASNEQFF
TRBV4-1	15	TRBJ1-5	CASSQQYAGPQSQHF
TRBV6-5	16	TRBJ2-3	CASSYGPRDSTDTQYF
TRBV19	15	TRBJ2-3	CASSGGVAGADTQYF
TRBV29-1	15	TRBJ2-1	CSVALTSGSGNEQFF
TRBV18	14	TRBJ2-2	CASSLRGNTGELFF
TRBV18	15	TRBJ2-1	CASSPGLAEGGEQFF
TRBV6-5	13	TRBJ1-1	CASSITRTTEAFF
TRBV2	15	TRBJ2-3	CASSERLAATDTQYF
TRBV4-3	14	TRBJ1-2	CASSQDTGNYGYTF
TRBV5-6	16	TRBJ2-3	CASSSMGDTSTDTQYF